This TCR beta chain was observed in a study of tumor and adjacent non-tumor tissue in lung cancer. Study-level findings and limits: Compared with tumor, normal lung showed significantly lower TCR diversity.

Points on this clonotype: Its antigen is not known.

A modified ARM-PCR protocol with three rounds of nested PCR amplified TCRbeta. One entry per CDR3 protein, called by TCRdb with MiXCR from the multiplex PCR reads. The data hold approximately 70,000 distinct CDR3 sequences, with 55% to 85% observed a single time. This sample's RNA came from whole unsorted tissue. Chemotherapy-naive patients with new lung cancer underwent thoracic surgery in China, August–November 2014. The V gene's germline CDR1 is SEHNR and CDR2 FQNEAQ (reference sequence). Trimming stripped 4 bases from V and 0 bases from J, with 6 bases between. This CDR3 contains 14 residues. This chain joins TRBV7-9 and TRBJ2-2; D gene ambiguous. The receptor was isolated from a man in his 60s with non-small cell lung cancer. Specimen: lung tumor tissue. The CDR3 sequence: CASSSGPNTGELFF. CDR3 nucleotides: TGTGCCAGCAGCTCCGGACCGAACACCGGGGAGCTGTTTTTT.